The clone carrying this TCR beta chain has only a few counts. The antigen remains undetermined. This CDR3 is built from 15 residues. Looked up from germline, CDR1 is MNHEY and CDR2 is SMNVEV (reference sequence). V gave up 5 bases and J gave up 8 bases; unmatched junction bases: 14. This specimen comes from a study of cytomegalovirus exposure and HLA in healthy donors. Findings of the study overall: Investigators reported 150 to 200 TCR beta chains as tied to cytomegalovirus. Later findings reportedly placed an Asian-associated ancestry cluster below the approximately 620-donor mean for N-insertions. In a later analysis, CMV-associated beta chains were mostly HLA-associated, it appeared. While the bulk of TCR sequences proved rare, some public TCRs turned up in many donors.

PCR used 60 Vbeta primers and 13 Jbeta primers. This table comes from immunoSEQ multiplex PCR, and its TCRdb copy is limited to in-frame clones, with some not included. The table has under 200,000 clones, 60% to 80% seen once. The sequenced material came from PBMCs. This receptor was obtained from a woman in her 40s in good health and CMV-seropositive. The gene calls are TRBV27 and TRBJ1-2; 7 nucleotides line up with TRBD1. The DNA of the CDR3 is TGTGCCAGCAGTAGAGGCCGAGGGGGCGCGGGGGGCTACACCTTC. Translated, it gives CASSRGRGGAGGYTF.